This T cell receptor beta chain was captured by sequencing in a study of cytomegalovirus exposure and HLA in healthy donors. V gave up 4 bases and J gave up 8 bases, with 18 bases separating them. The CDR3 consists of 15 residues. Looked up from germline, CDR1 is SGHNT and CDR2 is YYREEE (reference sequence). General study results and limits: Whilst most TCR sequences proved rare, a subset of public TCRs occurred across many donors. The finding came from a later analysis; first-cohort TCR clusters tended to co-occur in the 95 to 150 validation repertoires. The study put 150 or so TCR beta chains on its list as cytomegalovirus-associated.

Concerning this clone: What it binds is not known.

Profiling relied on immunoSEQ multiplex PCR, and the TCRdb table lists in-frame clones only, not all of them. This table holds 150,000 to 250,000 clones, roughly 81% found once. V is TRBV5-4 and J is TRBJ1-4, with D maybe TRBD1 (5 bases). The sequencing sample was made of PBMCs. The source of this sequence is a woman in her 30s in good health and CMV-seronegative. The CDR3 DNA reads TGTGCCAGCAGCCCTCGGCAGGGCGGAAACGAAAAACTGTTTTTT. As protein: CASSPRQGGNEKLFF.